This T cell receptor beta chain was recorded in a study of cytomegalovirus exposure and HLA in healthy donors. Study details: The same platform used for the roughly 650 first-cohort repertoires was also used for the 90 to 150 validation repertoires, as a later analysis reported. Broader study findings: Rarity marked most TCR sequences, yet some public TCRs occurred in many donors.

A remark on this clone: Its antigen remains unknown.

V lost 0 bases and J lost 0, with 11 bases in between. The CDR3 contains 16 residues. Germline assignment: CDR1 SGHVS and CDR2 FQNEAQ. The method was immunoSEQ multiplex PCR; TCRdb's version includes in-frame clones alone and lacks a portion of them. The sample includes approximately 140,000 clones, around 90% of them seen just once. The chain employs TRBV7-8 and TRBJ1-2; D possibly corresponds to TRBD1 (5 bases). The sequenced sample consisted of PBMCs. This sequence originates from a woman aged 18-29 years in good health and CMV-seropositive. DNA for the CDR3: TGTGCCAGCAGCTTAGCGCCGGGGACTACTAACTATGGCTACACCTTC. It yields the protein CASSLAPGTTNYGYTF.